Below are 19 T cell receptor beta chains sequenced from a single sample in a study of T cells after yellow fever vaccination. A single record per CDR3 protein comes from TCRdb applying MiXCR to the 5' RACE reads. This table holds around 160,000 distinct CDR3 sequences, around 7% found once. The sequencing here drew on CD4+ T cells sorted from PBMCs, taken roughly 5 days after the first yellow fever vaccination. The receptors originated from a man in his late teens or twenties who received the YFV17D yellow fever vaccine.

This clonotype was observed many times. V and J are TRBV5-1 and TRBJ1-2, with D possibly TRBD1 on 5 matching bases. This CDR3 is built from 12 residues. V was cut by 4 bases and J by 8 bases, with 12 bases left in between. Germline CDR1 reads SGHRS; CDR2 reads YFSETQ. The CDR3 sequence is CASSRDGEGYTF. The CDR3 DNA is TGCGCCAGCAGCCGGGACGGTGAAGGCTACACCTTC. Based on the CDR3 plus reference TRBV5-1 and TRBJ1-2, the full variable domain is KAGVTQTPRYLIKTRGQQVTLSCSPISGHRSVSWYQQTPGQGLQFLFEYFSETQRNKGNFPGRFSGRQFSNSRSEMNVSTLELGDSALYLCASSRDGEGYTFGSGTRLTVV.

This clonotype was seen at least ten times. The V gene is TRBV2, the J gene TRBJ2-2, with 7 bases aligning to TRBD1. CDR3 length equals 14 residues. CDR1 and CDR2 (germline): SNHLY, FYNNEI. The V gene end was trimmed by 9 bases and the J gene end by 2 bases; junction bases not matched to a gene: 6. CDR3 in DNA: TGTGCCAGTGTCCGGGACAGAAACACCGGGGAGCTGTTTTTT. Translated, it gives CASVRDRNTGELFF.

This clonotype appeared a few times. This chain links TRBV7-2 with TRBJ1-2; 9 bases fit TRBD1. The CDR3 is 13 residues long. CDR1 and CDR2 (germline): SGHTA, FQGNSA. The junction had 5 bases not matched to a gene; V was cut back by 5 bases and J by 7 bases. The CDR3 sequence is CASSRGTGFGYTF. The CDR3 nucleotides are TGTGCCAGCAGCAGAGGGACAGGGTTTGGCTACACCTTC.

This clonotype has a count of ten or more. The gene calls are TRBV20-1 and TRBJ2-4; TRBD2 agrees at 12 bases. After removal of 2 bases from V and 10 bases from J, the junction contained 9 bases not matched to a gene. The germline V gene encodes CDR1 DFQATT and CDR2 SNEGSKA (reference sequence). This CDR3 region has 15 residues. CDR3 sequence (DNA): TGCAGTGCTAGACCCTACGGGACTAGCGGGCTGATTCAGTACTTC. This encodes CSARPYGTSGLIQYF.

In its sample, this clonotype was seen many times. The CDR3 region has the DNA TGTGCCAGCAGCTTGTACCAGAACTATGGCTACACCTTC. Translation: CASSLYQNYGYTF. The rearrangement uses TRBV5-5 and TRBJ1-2; D is unresolved. Trimming took 1 base from V and 2 from J, leaving 6 bases between them. Germline lookup yields CDR1 SGHKS and CDR2 YYEKEE (reference sequence). The length of the CDR3 is 13 residues. The full variable domain, with the rest looked up from reference TRBV5-5 and TRBJ1-2, is DAGVTQSPTHLIKTRGQQVTLRCSPISGHKSVSWYQQVLGQGPQFIFQYYEKEERGRGNFPDRFSARQFPNYSSELNVNALLLGDSALYLCASSLYQNYGYTFGSGTRLTVV.

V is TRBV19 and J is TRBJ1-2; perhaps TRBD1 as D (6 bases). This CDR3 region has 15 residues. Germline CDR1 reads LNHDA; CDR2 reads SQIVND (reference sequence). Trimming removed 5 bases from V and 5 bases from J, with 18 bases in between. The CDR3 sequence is CASSFRLTGSYGYTF. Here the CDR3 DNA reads TGTGCCAGTAGTTTTCGACTTACAGGGTCGTATGGCTACACCTTC.

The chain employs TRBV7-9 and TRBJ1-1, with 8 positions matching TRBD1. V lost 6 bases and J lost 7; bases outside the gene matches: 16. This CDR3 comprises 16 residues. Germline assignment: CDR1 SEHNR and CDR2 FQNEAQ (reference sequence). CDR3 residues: CASSSEGGRGRGEAFF. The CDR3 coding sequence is TGTGCCAGCAGTTCTGAGGGGGGCAGGGGGCGGGGTGAAGCTTTCTTT. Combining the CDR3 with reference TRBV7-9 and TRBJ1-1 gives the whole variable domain DTGVSQNPRHKITKRGQNVTFRCDPISEHNRLYWYRQTLGQGPEFLTYFQNEAQLEKSRLLSDRFSAERPKGSFSTLEIQRTEQGDSAMYLCASSSEGGRGRGEAFFGQGTRLTVV.

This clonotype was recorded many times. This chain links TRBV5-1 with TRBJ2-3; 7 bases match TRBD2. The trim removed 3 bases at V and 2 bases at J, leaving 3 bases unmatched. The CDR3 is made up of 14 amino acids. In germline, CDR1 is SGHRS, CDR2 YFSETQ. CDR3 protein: CASSWDYLTDTQYF. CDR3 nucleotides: TGCGCCAGCAGCTGGGACTACCTCACAGATACGCAGTATTTT.

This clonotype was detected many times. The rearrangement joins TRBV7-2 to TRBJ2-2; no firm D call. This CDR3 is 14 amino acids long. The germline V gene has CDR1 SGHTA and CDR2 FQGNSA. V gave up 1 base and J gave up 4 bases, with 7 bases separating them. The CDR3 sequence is CASSLGVSTGELFF. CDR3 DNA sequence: TGTGCCAGCAGCTTAGGAGTTTCCACCGGGGAGCTGTTTTTT.

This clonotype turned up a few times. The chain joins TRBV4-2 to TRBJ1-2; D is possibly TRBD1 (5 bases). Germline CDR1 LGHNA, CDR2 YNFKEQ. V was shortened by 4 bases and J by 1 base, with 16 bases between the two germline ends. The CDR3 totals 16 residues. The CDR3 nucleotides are TGTGCCAGCAGCCGGGGGGAGGGGATTCTTAACTATGGCTACACCTTC. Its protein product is CASSRGEGILNYGYTF.

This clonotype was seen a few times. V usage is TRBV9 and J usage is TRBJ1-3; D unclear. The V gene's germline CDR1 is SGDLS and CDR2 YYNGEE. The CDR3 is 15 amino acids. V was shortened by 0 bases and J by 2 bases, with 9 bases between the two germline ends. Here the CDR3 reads CASSVGSGAGNTIYF. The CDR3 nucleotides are TGTGCCAGCAGCGTAGGGTCAGGAGCTGGAAACACCATATATTTT.

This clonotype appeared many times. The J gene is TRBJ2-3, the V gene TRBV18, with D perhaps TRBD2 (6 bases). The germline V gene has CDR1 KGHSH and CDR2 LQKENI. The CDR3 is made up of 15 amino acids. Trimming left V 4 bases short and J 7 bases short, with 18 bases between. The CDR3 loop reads CASSLPGLRSNTQYF. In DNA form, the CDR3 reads TGTGCCAGCTCACTTCCGGGACTTCGAAGTAATACGCAGTATTTT.

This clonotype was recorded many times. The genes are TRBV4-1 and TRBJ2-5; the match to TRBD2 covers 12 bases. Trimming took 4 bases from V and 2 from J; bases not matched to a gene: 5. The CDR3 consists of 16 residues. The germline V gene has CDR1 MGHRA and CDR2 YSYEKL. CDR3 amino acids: CASSRRTSGDQETQYF. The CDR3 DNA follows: TGCGCCAGCAGCCGTCGGACTAGCGGGGATCAAGAGACCCAGTACTTC.

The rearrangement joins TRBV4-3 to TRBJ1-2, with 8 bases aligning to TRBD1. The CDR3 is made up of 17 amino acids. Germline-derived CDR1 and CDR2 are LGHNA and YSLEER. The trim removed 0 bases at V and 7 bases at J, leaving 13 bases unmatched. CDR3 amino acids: CASSQDPGTGSAGGYTF. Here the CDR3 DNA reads TGCGCCAGCAGCCAAGATCCCGGGACAGGCAGCGCTGGTGGCTACACCTTC.

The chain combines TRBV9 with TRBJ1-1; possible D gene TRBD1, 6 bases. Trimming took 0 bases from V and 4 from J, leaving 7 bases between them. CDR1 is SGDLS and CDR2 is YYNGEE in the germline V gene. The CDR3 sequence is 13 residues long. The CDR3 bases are TGTGCCAGCAGCGTAGGGGGGCTCACTGAAGCTTTCTTT. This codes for CASSVGGLTEAFF.

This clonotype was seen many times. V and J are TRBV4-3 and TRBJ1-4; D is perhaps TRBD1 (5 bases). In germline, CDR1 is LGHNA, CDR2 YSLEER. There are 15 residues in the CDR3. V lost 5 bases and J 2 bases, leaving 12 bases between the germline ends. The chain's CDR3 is CASSTSEGTNEKLFF. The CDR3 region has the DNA TGCGCCAGCAGCACGAGCGAGGGGACTAATGAAAAACTGTTTTTT.

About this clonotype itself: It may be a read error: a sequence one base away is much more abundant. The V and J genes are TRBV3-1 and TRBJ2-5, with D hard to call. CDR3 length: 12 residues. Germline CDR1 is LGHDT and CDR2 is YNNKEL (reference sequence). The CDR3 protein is CASNQDLETQYF. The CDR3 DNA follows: TGTGCCAGCAACCAAGATCTTGAAACCCAGTACTTC.

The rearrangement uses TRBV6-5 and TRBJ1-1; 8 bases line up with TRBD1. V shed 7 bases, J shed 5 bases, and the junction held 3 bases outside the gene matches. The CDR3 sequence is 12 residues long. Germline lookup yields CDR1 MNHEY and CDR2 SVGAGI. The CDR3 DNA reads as TGTGCCAGCAAGACAGGGGCAACTGAAGCTTTCTTT. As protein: CASKTGATEAFF.

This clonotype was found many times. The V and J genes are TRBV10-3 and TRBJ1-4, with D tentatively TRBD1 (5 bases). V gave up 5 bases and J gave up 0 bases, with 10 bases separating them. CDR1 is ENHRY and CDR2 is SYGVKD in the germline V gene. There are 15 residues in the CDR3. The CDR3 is CAISPTVATNEKLFF. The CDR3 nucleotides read TGTGCCATCAGTCCGACAGTTGCAACTAATGAAAAACTGTTTTTT.